This record concerns one T cell receptor beta chain sequence. Its antigen is still unknown. Use of 60 Vbeta and 13 Jbeta primers characterized the PCR. The repertoire was sequenced with immunoSEQ multiplex PCR; TCRdb's copy has only in-frame clones and lacks some. The data contain 100,000 to 150,000 clones, less than 85% of them seen just once; the ten biggest clones take up 1%. The data were taken from a study of cytomegalovirus exposure and HLA in healthy donors. Study summary: Falling in the Caucasian-associated ancestry cluster were 81% of some 400 genotyped donors.

Study observations and caveats: One later analysis reportedly identified an Asian-associated ancestry cluster that showed fewer N-insertions than the approximately 600-donor mean. Most of the TCR beta V segments (in an earlier analysis) were productive either about 87% or about 30% of the time. The study labeled 150 to 200 TCR beta chains cytomegalovirus-associated.

What was sequenced was PBMCs. The sequence was obtained from a man aged 40-55 years in good health and CMV-seronegative.

Here the CDR3 reads CASRKAVGQIYTF. The CDR3, as DNA: TGTGCCAGCAGAAAGGCGGTCGGACAGATCTACACCTTC. The V call is TRBV11-2, the J call TRBJ1-2, with D possibly matching TRBD1 (6 bases). The germline V and J ends were trimmed by 6 bases and 10 bases, with 18 bases remaining between them. The CDR3 covers 13 residues. Per the germline V gene, CDR1 is SGHAT and CDR2 is FQNNGV.